This T cell receptor beta chain was sequenced in a study of cytomegalovirus exposure and HLA in healthy donors. Study overall: Out of 300 to 500 genotyped donors, approximately 84% belonged to the Caucasian-associated ancestry cluster. The study, taken as a whole, reports: Analysis was carried out at a later point, and it linked a missense DCLRE1C variant to TCR beta V- and J-gene trimming. It was taken for granted in presence/absence analyses that sequencing depth across donors was roughly uniform.

Use of 60 Vbeta and 13 Jbeta primers characterized the PCR. Data came from immunoSEQ multiplex PCR; TCRdb stores just in-frame clones and leaves some out. The table includes 120,000 to 150,000 clones, more than 55% detected once. Germline V CDR1 and CDR2: MDHEN, SYDVKM. The CDR3 contains 15 residues. Germline trimming cut 8 bases from V and 1 base from J; bases unmatched to any gene: 8. This clone occurred a few times. Its antigen remains unidentified. This chain joins TRBV28 and TRBJ2-3; 8 bases agree with TRBD2. The sequenced sample was PBMCs. This TCR came from a woman aged 55 to 70 in good health and CMV-seronegative. The CDR3: CASGAPGGRTDTQYF. For the CDR3, the DNA is TGTGCCAGCGGGGCCCCGGGGGGGCGCACAGATACGCAGTATTTT.